One sample yielded the 22 T cell receptor beta chains listed below, sequenced in a study of T cells after yellow fever vaccination. TCRdb itself ran the 5' RACE reads through MiXCR, one entry per CDR3 protein. The sample lists around 600,000 distinct CDR3 sequences; roughly an eighth were seen once. Material: PBMCs, obtained on the day of the yellow fever booster vaccination. Receptors originate from a young man who received the YFV17D yellow fever vaccine.

This clonotype was counted a few times. This sequence joins TRBV7-9 and TRBJ2-2, with D possibly being TRBD2 (6 bases). CDR1 SEHNR and CDR2 FQNEAQ come from the germline V gene (reference sequence). Trimming cost V 1 base and J 2 bases, with 11 bases left between them. The length of the CDR3 is 16 residues. The CDR3 loop reads CASSLEEGINTGELFF. The DNA of the CDR3 is TGTGCCAGCAGCTTAGAGGAGGGTATCAACACCGGGGAGCTGTTTTTT.

This clonotype was counted a few times. The rearrangement links TRBV10-3 to TRBJ2-7; TRBD1 agrees at 7 bases. Germline lookup yields CDR1 ENHRY and CDR2 SYGVKD. The CDR3 loop spans 14 amino acids. J lost 4 bases, V lost 3 bases, and 6 bases had no gene match. In nucleotides, the CDR3 is TGTGCCATCAGTGACGGGGACAGCGGTTACGAGCAGTACTTC. Its protein product is CAISDGDSGYEQYF.

The gene calls are TRBV3-1 and TRBJ2-7; D uncertain. The V and J ends lost 0 bases and 5 bases respectively, with 8 bases between them. The germline V gene encodes CDR1 LGHDT and CDR2 YNNKEL (reference sequence). The CDR3 loop spans 13 amino acids. The CDR3 region is CASSQEWKNEQYF. The CDR3 DNA follows: TGTGCCAGCAGCCAAGAATGGAAAAACGAGCAGTACTTC.

This clonotype was counted a few times. This rearrangement joins TRBV5-1 to TRBJ2-1, with 7 nucleotides matching TRBD2. CDR3 length equals 15 residues. Losses at the gene ends were 5 bases for V and 15 bases for J; bases not matched to a gene: 20. Per germline, CDR1 SGHRS and CDR2 YFSETQ. The CDR3 sequence: CASSPSSGDTMSPFF. CDR3 bases: TGCGCCAGCAGTCCTTCCAGCGGGGATACAATGAGCCCGTTCTTC.

The genes are TRBV7-2 and TRBJ2-5; possible D gene TRBD2, 5 bases. Germline V gene lookup returns CDR1 SGHTA and CDR2 FQGNSA. This CDR3 comprises 15 residues. Trimming pared 4 bases from V and 7 bases from J, leaving 19 bases between. The CDR3 is CASSSRPLLEGTQYF. CDR3 bases: TGTGCCAGCAGCTCTAGACCCCTTTTAGAGGGGACCCAGTACTTC. The entire variable domain, with the rest obtained from reference TRBV7-2 and TRBJ2-5, is as follows: GAGVSQSPSNKVTEKGKDVELRCDPISGHTALYWYRQSLGQGLEFLIYFQGNSAPDKSGLPSDRFSAERTGGSVSTLTIQRTQQEDSAVYLCASSSRPLLEGTQYFGPGTRLLVL.

In its sample, this clonotype was seen a few times. This CDR3 is CASREDYAYEQYF. DNA for the CDR3: TGTGCCAGCAGGGAGGACTACGCTTACGAGCAGTACTTC. The V gene is TRBV2, the J gene TRBJ2-7, with D maybe TRBD2 (6 bases). Trimming left V 6 bases short and J 4 bases short, with 13 bases between. CDR1 SNHLY and CDR2 FYNNEI come from the germline V gene. The CDR3 is 13 residues long.

This chain uses TRBV28 with TRBJ2-1; 10 bases fit TRBD2. V was pared by 3 bases and J by 8 bases, with 7 bases of the junction left unmatched. The CDR3 loop spans 15 amino acids. In germline, CDR1 is MDHEN, CDR2 SYDVKM. The CDR3 sequence is CASSFPSGSRDEQFF. The CDR3 coding sequence is TGTGCCAGCAGTTTTCCTAGCGGGAGTAGGGATGAGCAGTTCTTC.

This chain uses TRBV7-8 with TRBJ1-1; D uncertain. The germline CDR1 and CDR2 sequences are SGHVS and FQNEAQ. V lost 1 base and J lost 5, with 17 bases in between. CDR3 length: 16 residues. CDR3 coding DNA: TGTGCCAGCAGCTTAGACCCGCACTCTCCCGGTACTGAAGCTTTCTTT. Amino acid sequence: CASSLDPHSPGTEAFF.

This clonotype appeared a few times. The genes are TRBV28 and TRBJ1-1, with 9 bases matching TRBD1. The CDR3 has 17 residues. The ends lost 5 bases at V and 1 base at J; junction bases unmatched: 11. CDR1 MDHEN and CDR2 SYDVKM come from the germline V gene. DNA for the CDR3: TGTGCCAGCAGTCCCCGGGACAGGGTGAGAGGGAACACTGAAGCTTTCTTT. This gives the protein CASSPRDRVRGNTEAFF.

The chain joins TRBV18 to TRBJ1-1; no clear D. V lost 3 bases, J lost 4 bases, and 6 bases lay in between. CDR1 is KGHSH and CDR2 is LQKENI in the germline V gene. The CDR3 loop spans 12 amino acids. The CDR3 protein is CASSPATTEAFF. The CDR3 coding sequence is TGTGCCAGCTCACCGGCGACCACTGAAGCTTTCTTT.

In this sample, this clonotype turned up a few times. The J gene is TRBJ2-1, the V gene TRBV7-9; 9 bases match TRBD2. With V trimmed by 5 bases and J by 9 bases, 8 bases remained unmatched. This CDR3 has 14 residues. CDR1 and CDR2 (germline): SEHNR, FQNEAQ (reference sequence). CDR3: CASSPSGNPSEQFF. For the CDR3, the DNA is TGTGCCAGCAGCCCTAGCGGGAACCCGAGTGAGCAGTTCTTC.

This clonotype was found a few times. The CDR3 DNA reads TGTGCCAGCCTGGGGCCTACGGCCGGGGAGCTGTTTTTT. It codes for CASLGPTAGELFF. This chain links TRBV2 with TRBJ2-2, with D possibly matching TRBD1 (5 bases). Trimming stripped 8 bases from V and 6 bases from J, with 13 bases between. Germline assignment: CDR1 SNHLY and CDR2 FYNNEI. This CDR3 region has 13 residues.

This chain connects TRBV5-1 to TRBJ2-1, with TRBD1 as a possible D gene (5 bases). Germline V gene data show CDR1 as SGHRS and CDR2 as YFSETQ. Trimming took 3 bases from V and 4 from J, leaving 11 bases between them. This CDR3 is built from 14 residues. Here the CDR3 reads CASSSPQGYNEQFF. DNA of the CDR3: TGCGCCAGCAGCTCCCCCCAGGGTTACAATGAGCAGTTCTTC.

The table lists this clonotype with a few counts. The V call is TRBV6-1, the J call TRBJ2-2, with a tentative D call TRBD1 (5 bases). V was clipped by 8 bases and J by 7 bases, with 17 bases between them. This CDR3 has 14 residues. CDR1 MNHNS and CDR2 SASEGT come from the germline V gene. The CDR3 spells CASGGLGPVGELFF. CDR3 bases: TGTGCCAGCGGTGGGTTGGGGCCTGTCGGGGAGCTGTTTTTT.

This clonotype was detected only a few times. The chain has TRBV12-3 or TRBV12-4 and TRBJ2-3, with D possibly matching TRBD2 (6 bases). The CDR3 totals 14 residues. V dropped 7 bases and J dropped 3 bases, with 14 bases sitting between them. The CDR3 DNA reads TGTGCCAGCACCCGGGGAGGAGGTACAGATACGCAGTATTTT. This translates into CASTRGGGTDTQYF.

In regard to this clonotype: One end of the junction is discordant with germline, which a read error may explain. The chain has TRBV5-1 and TRBJ2-3; D ambiguous. The CDR3 consists of 16 residues. From germline, CDR1 is SGHRS and CDR2 YFSETQ. The CDR3 spells CASGLISLAGTDTQYF. CDR3 nucleotides: TGCGCCAGCGGCTTGATCTCCCTGGCGGGCACAGATACGCAGTATTTT.

The chain has TRBV20-1 and TRBJ2-7; D is uncertain. V was clipped by 5 bases and J by 2 bases, with 13 bases between them. This CDR3 is 13 amino acids long. The V gene's germline CDR1 is DFQATT and CDR2 SNEGSKA (reference sequence). The CDR3 DNA reads TGCAGTGCTGGGCACAGTTCTACCTACGAGCAGTACTTC. This codes for CSAGHSSTYEQYF.

The chain is built from TRBV9 and TRBJ1-1; 9 positions match TRBD1. J was trimmed by 5 bases and V by 3 bases; bases with no gene match: 5. The CDR3 extends over 14 amino acids. The germline CDR1 and CDR2 sequences are SGDLS and YYNGEE. The CDR3 reads CASSEQGAGTEAFF. The CDR3 region has the DNA TGTGCCAGCAGCGAACAGGGGGCCGGAACTGAAGCTTTCTTT.

This clonotype has a count of ten or more. The chain employs TRBV12-3 or TRBV12-4 and TRBJ2-2; D not resolved. The CDR3 is 12 residues long. Between the trimmed V and J ends, which lost 3 bases and 6 bases, there was a span of 5 bases. DNA of the CDR3: TGTGCCAGCAGTTTTTCATCCGGGGAGCTGTTTTTT. This codes for CASSFSSGELFF.

The rearrangement links TRBV27 to TRBJ2-1, with a weak D call TRBD2 (5 bases). Germline assignment: CDR1 MNHEY and CDR2 SMNVEV (reference sequence). V was pared by 2 bases and J by 6 bases, with 11 bases between. The CDR3 consists of 14 residues. In nucleotides, the CDR3 is TGTGCCAGCAGTTTAACCGGAGGCTTCAATGAGCAGTTCTTC. Residues: CASSLTGGFNEQFF.

J is TRBJ2-5 and V is TRBV29-1; 8 bases align to TRBD2. The V gene end was trimmed by 4 bases and the J gene end by 6 bases; junction bases not matched to a gene: 7. The CDR3 is 13 residues long. Germline CDR1 is SQVTM and CDR2 is ANQGSEA. The CDR3 reads CSVGGGSGKTQYF. The CDR3 DNA is TGCAGCGTTGGCGGGGGGAGTGGGAAGACCCAGTACTTC.

This sequence joins TRBV9 and TRBJ2-1, with 11 bases identical to TRBD1. The CDR3 spans 14 residues. The V segment lost 3 bases and the J segment 8 bases; nucleotides outside the gene matches: 4. From germline, CDR1 is SGDLS and CDR2 YYNGEE. The CDR3 protein is CASSGRTGGDEQFF. The DNA for the CDR3 is TGTGCCAGCAGCGGCCGGACAGGGGGCGATGAGCAGTTCTTC.